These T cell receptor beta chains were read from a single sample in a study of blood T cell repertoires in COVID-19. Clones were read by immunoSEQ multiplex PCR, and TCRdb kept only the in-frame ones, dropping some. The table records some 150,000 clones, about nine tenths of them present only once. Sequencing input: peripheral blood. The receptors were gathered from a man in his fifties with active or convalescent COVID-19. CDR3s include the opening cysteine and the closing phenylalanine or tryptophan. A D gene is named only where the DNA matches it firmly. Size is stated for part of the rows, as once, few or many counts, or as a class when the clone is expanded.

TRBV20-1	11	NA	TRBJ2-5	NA	CSARGRETQYF	TGCAGTGCTAGAGGTCGAGAGACCCAGTACTTC
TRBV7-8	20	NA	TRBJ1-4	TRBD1	CASSLAPGAGGVLTNEKLFF	TGTGCCAGCAGCTTAGCTCCCGGGGCAGGGGGTGTTTTAACTAATGAAAAACTGTTTTTT
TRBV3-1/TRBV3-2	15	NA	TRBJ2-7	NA	CASSQAGGGLYEQYF	TGTGCCAGCAGCCAAGCGGGTGGAGGGCTCTACGAGCAGTACTTC
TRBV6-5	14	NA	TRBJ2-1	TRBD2	CASTPGGGYNEQFF	TGTGCCAGCACCCCGGGGGGAGGGTACAATGAGCAGTTCTTC
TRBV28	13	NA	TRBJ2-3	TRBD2	CAGSGSPTWAQYF	TGTGCCGGGAGCGGGAGTCCCACTTGGGCGCAGTATTTT
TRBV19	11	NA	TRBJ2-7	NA	CASRGDYEQYF	TGTGCCTCCCGGGGAGACTACGAGCAGTACTTC
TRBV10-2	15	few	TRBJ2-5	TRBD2	CASNKGGRARETQYF	TGCGCCAGCAATAAGGGCGGGAGGGCCAGAGAGACCCAGTACTTC
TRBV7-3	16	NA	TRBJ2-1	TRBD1	CASSHQGTGAYNEQFF	TGTGCCAGCAGCCATCAAGGGACAGGGGCCTACAATGAGCAGTTCTTC
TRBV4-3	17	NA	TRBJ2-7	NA	CASSQVLAPGSSYEQYF	TGCGCCAGCAGCCAAGTTCTAGCGCCAGGGAGCTCCTACGAGCAGTACTTC
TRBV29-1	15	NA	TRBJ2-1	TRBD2	CSVEDASGSHNEQFF	TGCAGCGTTGAAGATGCCAGCGGGAGCCACAATGAGCAGTTCTTC
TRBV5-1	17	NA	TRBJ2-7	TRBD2	CASSLVSSGRSSYEQYF	TGCGCCAGCAGCTTGGTATCTAGCGGGAGGAGTAGCTACGAGCAGTACTTC
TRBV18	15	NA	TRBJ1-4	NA	CASSSSGVRNEKLFF	TGTGCCAGCTCATCGAGCGGGGTCCGTAATGAAAAACTGTTTTTT
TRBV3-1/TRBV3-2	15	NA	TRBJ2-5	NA	CASSQDTVGGGTQYF	TGTGCCAGCAGCCAAGATACTGTGGGCGGAGGGACCCAGTACTTC
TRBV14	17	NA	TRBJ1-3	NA	CASSQDGVRGKGNTIYF	TGTGCCAGCAGCCAAGATGGAGTCAGGGGTAAAGGAAACACCATATATTTT
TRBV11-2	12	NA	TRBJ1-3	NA	CASSPAGNTIYF	TGTGCCAGCAGCCCCGCTGGAAACACCATATATTTT
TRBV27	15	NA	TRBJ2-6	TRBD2	CASSLRGSGANVLTF	TGTGCCAGCAGTTTGCGGGGGTCTGGGGCCAACGTCCTGACTTTC
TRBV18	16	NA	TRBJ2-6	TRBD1	CASSPQGASGANVLTF	TGTGCCAGCTCACCTCAGGGGGCTTCTGGGGCCAACGTCCTGACTTTC
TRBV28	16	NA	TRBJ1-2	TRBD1	CASSQLTGTGDYGYTF	TGTGCCAGCAGTCAACTGACCGGGACAGGGGACTATGGCTACACCTTC
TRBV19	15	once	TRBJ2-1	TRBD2	CASSIARTSYNEQFF	TGTGCCAGTAGTATTGCCCGGACTAGCTACAATGAGCAGTTCTTC
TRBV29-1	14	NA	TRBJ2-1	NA	CSVESPPGDSEQFF	TGCAGCGTTGAAAGTCCTCCGGGCGACAGTGAGCAGTTCTTC
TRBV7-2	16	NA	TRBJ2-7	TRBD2	CASSLSGGRPSYEQYF	TGTGCCAGCAGCCTTTCTGGCGGGAGACCATCCTACGAGCAGTACTTC
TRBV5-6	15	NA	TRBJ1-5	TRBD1	CASSLWDRGSQPQHF	TGTGCCAGCAGCTTATGGGACAGGGGTAGTCAGCCCCAGCATTTT
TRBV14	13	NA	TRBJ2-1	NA	CASSQGAYNEQFF	TGTGCCAGCAGCCAAGGGGCATACAATGAGCAGTTCTTC
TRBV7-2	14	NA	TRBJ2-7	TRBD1	CASSTAGDRYEQYF	TGTGCCAGCAGCACTGCCGGGGACAGATACGAGCAGTACTTC
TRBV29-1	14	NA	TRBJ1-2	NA	CSVLQGGGNYGYTF	TGCAGCGTTCTACAGGGAGGGGGTAACTATGGCTACACCTTC
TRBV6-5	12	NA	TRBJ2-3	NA	CASRSNTDTQYF	TGTGCCAGCAGATCTAACACAGATACGCAGTATTTT
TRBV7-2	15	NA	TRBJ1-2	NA	CASSFDRGAGYGYTF	TGTGCCAGCAGCTTCGACCGGGGGGCGGGCTATGGCTACACCTTC
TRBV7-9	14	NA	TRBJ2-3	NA	CASSLQGSTDTQYF	TGTGCCAGCAGCTTACAGGGGTCCACAGATACGCAGTATTTT
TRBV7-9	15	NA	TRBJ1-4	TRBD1	CASSLDAGGNEKLFF	TGTGCCAGCAGCTTAGATGCAGGGGGAAATGAAAAACTGTTTTTT
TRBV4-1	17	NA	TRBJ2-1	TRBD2	CASSQARTSGGYNEQFF	TGCGCCAGCAGCCAAGCCCGGACTAGCGGGGGGTACAATGAGCAGTTCTTC
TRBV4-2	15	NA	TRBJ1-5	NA	CASSQERGGNQPQHF	TGTGCCAGCAGCCAAGAACGGGGGGGGAATCAGCCCCAGCATTTT
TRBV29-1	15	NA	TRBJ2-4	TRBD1	CSVAETGGIRNIQYF	TGCAGCGTTGCGGAGACAGGGGGCATCAGAAACATTCAGTACTTC
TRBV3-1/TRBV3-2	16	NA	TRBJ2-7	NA	CASSQDLPLTSYEQYF	TGTGCCAGCAGCCAAGATCTACCGTTAACTTCCTACGAGCAGTACTTC
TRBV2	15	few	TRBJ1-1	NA	CASGVRLTGNTEAFF	TGTGCCAGCGGTGTCCGGTTGACAGGGAACACTGAAGCTTTCTTT
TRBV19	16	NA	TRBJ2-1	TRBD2	CASSMRAGETYNEQFF	TGTGCCAGTAGTATGCGGGCGGGAGAAACCTACAATGAGCAGTTCTTC
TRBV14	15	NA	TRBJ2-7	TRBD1	CASSHLSGTGNEQYF	TGTGCCAGCAGCCATCTCTCCGGGACAGGGAACGAGCAGTACTTC
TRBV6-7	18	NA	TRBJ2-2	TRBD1	CASSRRHDRDRFTGELFF	TGTGCCAGCAGCCGCCGACACGACCGGGACAGGTTCACCGGGGAGCTGTTTTTT
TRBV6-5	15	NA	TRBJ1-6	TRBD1	CASSLRQGSRSPLHF	TGTGCCAGCAGTCTCCGACAGGGCTCCCGCTCACCCCTCCACTTT
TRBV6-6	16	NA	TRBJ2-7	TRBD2	CASSYSSSGPSYEQYF	TGTGCCAGCAGTTACTCATCTAGCGGGCCTTCCTACGAGCAGTACTTC
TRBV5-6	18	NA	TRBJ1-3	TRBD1	CASSSLVGQGVSGNTIYF	TGTGCCAGCAGCTCCCTGGTCGGGCAGGGGGTATCTGGAAACACCATATATTTT
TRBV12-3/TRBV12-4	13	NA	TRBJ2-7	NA	CASSLGQIYEQYF	TGTGCCAGCAGTTTAGGACAAATCTACGAGCAGTACTTC
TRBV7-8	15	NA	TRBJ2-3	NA	CASSLNNRAGDTQYF	TGTGCCAGCAGCTTAAACAACAGGGCCGGGGATACGCAGTATTTT
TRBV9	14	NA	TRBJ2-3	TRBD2	CASSSLAGTDTQYF	TGTGCCAGCAGCTCCCTAGCGGGCACAGATACGCAGTATTTT
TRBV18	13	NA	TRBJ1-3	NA	CASQRDEGNTIYF	TGTGCCAGCCAGCGGGACGAAGGAAACACCATATATTTT
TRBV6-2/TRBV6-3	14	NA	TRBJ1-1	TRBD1	CASSSGTGFTEAFF	TGTGCCAGCAGCTCCGGGACAGGGTTCACTGAAGCTTTCTTT
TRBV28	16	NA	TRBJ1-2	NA	CASSSVGEIINYGYTF	TGTGCCAGCAGTTCCGTGGGAGAGATTATAAACTATGGCTACACCTTC
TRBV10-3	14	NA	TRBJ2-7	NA	CAISESSRSYEQYF	TGTGCCATCAGTGAGTCGAGTCGGTCCTACGAGCAGTACTTC
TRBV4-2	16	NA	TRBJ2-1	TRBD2	CASSHSSGSQYNEQFF	TGTGCCAGCAGCCATTCTAGCGGGAGCCAGTACAATGAGCAGTTCTTC
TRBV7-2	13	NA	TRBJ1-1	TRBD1	CASSGDRSTEAFF	TGTGCCAGCAGCGGGGACAGGAGCACTGAAGCTTTCTTT
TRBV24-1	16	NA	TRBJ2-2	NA	CATSDLETEYTGELFF	TGTGCCACCAGTGATCTGGAGACAGAGTACACCGGGGAGCTGTTTTTT
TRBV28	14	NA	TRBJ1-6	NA	CASSYWKGNSPLHF	TGTGCCAGCAGTTATTGGAAGGGGAATTCACCCCTCCACTTT
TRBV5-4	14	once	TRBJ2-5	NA	CASSLDRYQETQYF	TGTGCCAGCAGCTTGGATCGGTACCAAGAGACCCAGTACTTC
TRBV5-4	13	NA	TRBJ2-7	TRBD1	CASSSGGPYEQYF	TGTGCCAGCAGCTCAGGGGGCCCCTACGAGCAGTACTTC
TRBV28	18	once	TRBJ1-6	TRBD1	CASSLSQGLGSYNSPLHF	TGTGCCAGCAGCCTATCACAGGGGTTGGGCTCCTATAATTCACCCCTCCACTTT
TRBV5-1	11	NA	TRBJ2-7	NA	CASTFGNEQYF	TGCGCCAGTACTTTCGGGAACGAGCAGTACTTC
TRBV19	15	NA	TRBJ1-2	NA	CASSIVQGDNYGYTF	TGTGCCAGTAGTATAGTCCAGGGTGACAACTATGGCTACACCTTC
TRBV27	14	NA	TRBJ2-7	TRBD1	CASSKQGALNEQYF	TGTGCCAGCAGTAAACAGGGGGCGCTCAACGAGCAGTACTTC